These T cell receptor beta chains were read from a single sample in a study of glioma-infiltrating T cells after dendritic cell vaccination. Assay: immunoSEQ multiplex PCR; the TCRdb copy retains only in-frame clones and omits some. The sample includes some 100,000 clones, under 90% seen only once; the top ten take around 3.2%. Sequencing used blood, obtained before dendritic cell vaccination. The receptors were sampled from a human donor with glioblastoma. Both conserved end residues are part of each CDR3. The order of the fields is CDR3 DNA, CDR3 protein, V gene, D gene, clone size, J gene. A D gene is named only where the DNA matches it firmly. The listing skips clone size in some rows; elsewhere it reads once, few, many or a size class.

DNA: TGTGCCAGCAGCTGGGGACTAGCGGGAGCCTCCTACGAGCAGTACTTC
CDR3: CASSWGLAGASYEQYF
V: TRBV7-9
D: TRBD2
size: .
J: TRBJ2-7

DNA: TGTGCCAGCAGTGGACAGGAAATACGAGAGACCCAGTACTTC
CDR3: CASSGQEIRETQYF
V: TRBV6-6
D: TRBD1
size: .
J: TRBJ2-5

DNA: TGTGCCAGCAGCCGCGGACAGGGGCGGGAGACCCAGTACTTC
CDR3: CASSRGQGRETQYF
V: TRBV11-1
D: TRBD1
size: .
J: TRBJ2-5

DNA: TGTGCCTGGACCCGACAGGGAAGAGAGACCCAGTACTTC
CDR3: CAWTRQGRETQYF
V: TRBV30
D: TRBD1
size: .
J: TRBJ2-5

DNA: TGTGCCAGCAGCTTAATTGGGGGAGGCTACGAGCAGTACTTC
CDR3: CASSLIGGGYEQYF
V: TRBV7-2
D: .
size: .
J: TRBJ2-7

DNA: TGCGCCAGCACTTCTCTAGACCAAGAGACCCAGTACTTC
CDR3: CASTSLDQETQYF
V: TRBV5-1
D: .
size: .
J: TRBJ2-5

DNA: TGTGCCAGTAGTATAGGGACTGGGGTGGATTTCTTT
CDR3: CASSIGTGVDFF
V: TRBV19
D: .
size: .
J: TRBJ1-1

DNA: TGTGCCAGCATTACGACATTCAGAGCGGGGATCTACGAGCAGTACTTC
CDR3: CASITTFRAGIYEQYF
V: TRBV6-6
D: TRBD2
size: .
J: TRBJ2-7

DNA: TGTGCCAGCAGCCAAGGGGACAGTAACAATCAGCCCCAGCATTTT
CDR3: CASSQGDSNNQPQHF
V: TRBV4-2
D: TRBD1
size: .
J: TRBJ1-5

DNA: TGCGCCAGCAGCCAAGAACAGTGGAACGGCTACACCTTC
CDR3: CASSQEQWNGYTF
V: TRBV4-3
D: .
size: .
J: TRBJ1-2

DNA: TGTGCCAGTAGTATAGAGGCGGGCGGGAGGGCCGGCAATGAGCAGTTCTTC
CDR3: CASSIEAGGRAGNEQFF
V: TRBV19
D: TRBD2
size: .
J: TRBJ2-1

DNA: TGTGCCAGCAGCTTAGAGGGACAGGTGGCTAACTATGGCTACACCTTC
CDR3: CASSLEGQVANYGYTF
V: TRBV11-3
D: TRBD1
size: .
J: TRBJ1-2

DNA: TGTGCCAGCAGGGGGACAAGCAGCGCCGGGGAGCTGTTTTTT
CDR3: CASRGTSSAGELFF
V: TRBV9
D: .
size: few
J: TRBJ2-2

DNA: TGTGCCAGCAGCTTTAGTGCAACCGTCCGTGGGAGAGATACGCAGTATTTT
CDR3: CASSFSATVRGRDTQYF
V: TRBV5-6
D: .
size: .
J: TRBJ2-3

DNA: TGTGCCAGCAGCCCTGAGGACAGGGTGAGGACCTACGAGCAGTACTTC
CDR3: CASSPEDRVRTYEQYF
V: TRBV9
D: TRBD1
size: .
J: TRBJ2-7

DNA: TGTGCCAGCAGCCTGGCAGGGGGCATGTCTGAAGCTTTCTTT
CDR3: CASSLAGGMSEAFF
V: TRBV14
D: TRBD1
size: many
J: TRBJ1-1